Listed below are T cell receptor beta chains from one sample, sequenced in a study of OX40 agonist ivuxolimab in advanced cancers. Produced via immunoSEQ multiplex PCR; TCRdb's table is partial and in-frame only. The sample lists approximately 84,000 clones; approximately 94% were seen once. Here the sequenced sample was CD4+ or CD8+ T cells sorted from blood, taken in a trial of the OX40 agonist ivuxolimab. These receptors all stem from an adult with an advanced solid tumor such as melanoma, head and neck, liver or kidney cancer. The CDR3 runs from the conserved cysteine through the conserved F or W. A D gene is named only where the DNA matches it firmly. For some rows the clone size is stated as once, few or many, or as a class when expanded; others skip it.

TRBV19	NA	once	TRBJ1-5	CASSLLGATGDNQPQHF	TGTGCCAGTAGTCTACTCGGGGCTACGGGTGACAATCAGCCCCAGCATTTT
TRBV6-5	NA	NA	TRBJ1-2	CASSYALGTLYGYTF	TGTGCCAGCAGTTACGCCCTAGGTACTCTCTATGGCTACACCTTC
TRBV13	NA	NA	TRBJ2-1	CASSSQGAHNEQFF	TGTGCCAGCAGCTCACAGGGAGCCCACAATGAGCAGTTCTTC
TRBV20-1	TRBD2	NA	TRBJ2-6	CSAWEGNVLTF	TGCAGTGCTTGGGAGGGCAACGTCCTGACTTTC
TRBV25-1	NA	NA	TRBJ1-6	CASSEINPQAPLHF	TGTGCCAGCAGTGAAATTAACCCTCAGGCACCCCTCCACTTT
TRBV4-3	TRBD1	NA	TRBJ2-3	CASSQDLTGASTDTQYF	TGCGCCAGCAGCCAAGATCTAACAGGGGCCAGCACAGATACGCAGTATTTT
TRBV7-9	NA	few	TRBJ1-3	CASSPSGNTIYF	TGTGCCAGCAGCCCCTCTGGAAACACCATATATTTT
TRBV12-5	TRBD1	once	TRBJ1-2	CASGLPRGQAYGYTF	TGTGCTAGTGGTTTGCCCCGGGGACAGGCCTATGGCTACACCTTC
TRBV4-1	NA	NA	TRBJ1-2	CASSQDQTGGSYGYTF	TGCGCCAGCAGCCAAGATCAAACGGGGGGGAGCTATGGCTACACCTTC
TRBV6-5	TRBD1	NA	TRBJ2-1	CASRDRVSYNEQFF	TGTGCCAGCAGGGACAGGGTCTCCTACAATGAGCAGTTCTTC
TRBV7-6	NA	NA	TRBJ1-1	CASSFGGQNTEAFF	TGTGCCAGCAGCTTCGGGGGGCAGAACACTGAAGCTTTCTTT
TRBV5-1	NA	NA	TRBJ2-1	CASSLGGSYEQFF	TGCGCCAGCAGCTTGGGAGGCTCGTATGAGCAGTTCTTC
TRBV11-2	NA	once	TRBJ2-7	CASSTGLNYEQYF	TGTGCCAGCAGCACCGGACTGAACTACGAGCAGTACTTC
TRBV9	NA	NA	TRBJ2-1	CASSVNALGTSRYNEQFF	TGTGCCAGCAGCGTAAATGCGTTGGGGACGTCTCGATACAATGAGCAGTTCTTC
TRBV25-1	NA	once	TRBJ1-1	CASSVSTEAFF	TGTGCCAGCAGTGTATCTACTGAAGCTTTCTTT
TRBV6-5	NA	NA	TRBJ2-7	CASSLGRSYEQYF	TGTGCCAGCAGTCTCGGACGGTCCTACGAGCAGTACTTC
TRBV7-2	TRBD1	NA	TRBJ2-5	CASSLVGTDKETQYF	TGTGCCAGCAGCTTAGTAGGGACAGACAAAGAGACCCAGTACTTC
TRBV27	NA	NA	TRBJ2-7	CASSKGGYEQYF	TGTGCCAGCAGTAAAGGGGGGTACGAGCAGTACTTC
TRBV19	NA	NA	TRBJ1-5	CASSDSPGTNQPQHF	TGTGCCAGTAGCGACTCCCCAGGTACAAATCAGCCCCAGCATTTT
TRBV6-5	TRBD2	NA	TRBJ2-1	CASSPIAGGKDEQFF	TGTGCCAGCAGCCCTATAGCGGGAGGAAAAGATGAGCAGTTCTTC
TRBV30	TRBD1	NA	TRBJ2-1	CATTGGSYNEQFF	TGTGCCACGACAGGGGGCTCCTACAATGAGCAGTTCTTC
TRBV5-1	NA	NA	TRBJ1-1	CASSFTGNTEAFF	TGCGCCAGCAGCTTCACCGGGAACACTGAAGCTTTCTTT
TRBV7-6	TRBD1	NA	TRBJ2-7	CASSSGQGGSYEQYF	TGTGCCAGCAGCTCGGGACAGGGGGGCTCCTACGAGCAGTACTTC
TRBV27	NA	NA	TRBJ2-7	CASSPRGIIYEQYF	TGTGCCAGCAGCCCTCGGGGTATTATCTACGAGCAGTACTTC
TRBV5-5	NA	NA	TRBJ1-2	CASSLDRGYTF	TGTGCCAGCAGCTTAGATCGAGGCTACACCTTC